The 21 T cell receptor beta chains in this list originate from one sample, sequenced in a study of blood T cells in healthy people across ages (dated by TCRdb to about 2015). Library preparation was by 5' RACE. Sequencing instrument: Illumina HiSeq 2500. A second PCR of about 7 to 12 cycles was run with a J-beta primer mix and a sample-barcoded 5' primer. TCRdb passed the public sequencing reads through fastp at Q25 and MiXCR, retaining productive beta sequences. Every distinct CDR3 protein forms one entry, paired with its most common genes and DNA. For this sample the table gives 1.5 million to 1.8 million distinct CDR3 sequences, of which approximately 39% were detected only once. The ten largest clones take up 4% of the sample. Sequencing was performed on blood. Source of these receptors: a woman younger than 35 in good health.

This chain connects TRBV24-1 to TRBJ2-1; D remains unclear. Germline-derived CDR1 and CDR2 are KGHDR and SFDVKD. This CDR3 contains 12 residues. V lost 4 bases, J lost 9 bases, and 9 bases lay in between. The CDR3 DNA reads TGTGCCACCAGTGACCTTGACGCTGAGCAGTTCTTC. This translates into CATSDLDAEQFF.

V usage is TRBV20-1 and J usage is TRBJ2-7; 8 bases are shared with TRBD2. The tail of the sequence fits TRBJ2-5 better, so the J call may be wrong. CDR1 and CDR2 (germline): DFQATT, SNEGSKA (reference sequence). The CDR3 covers 14 residues. CDR3 in amino acids: CSARSSSGWETQYF. CDR3 coding DNA: TGCAGTGCTAGATCCTCTAGCGGGTGGGAGACCCAGTACTTC.

The chain links TRBV5-6 to TRBJ1-5; D ambiguous. This CDR3 region has 16 residues. Per the germline V gene, CDR1 is SGHDT and CDR2 is YYEEEE. Between the trimmed V and J ends, which lost 1 base and 0 bases, there was a span of 11 bases. The CDR3 nucleotides read TGTGCCAGCAGCTTGAGATCCCTTTATAGCAATCAGCCCCAGCATTTT. Protein product: CASSLRSLYSNQPQHF.

This clonotype turned up a few times. The chain recombines TRBV27 with TRBJ1-5, with D possibly TRBD1 on 6 matching bases. The germline gives CDR1 MNHEY, CDR2 SMNVEV (reference sequence). The V end lost 2 bases, the J end lost 3 bases, and 11 bases lay between the germline ends. This CDR3 comprises 15 residues. The CDR3 region is CASSLGDTINQPQHF. Written as DNA, the CDR3 is TGTGCCAGCAGTTTAGGGGACACAATCAATCAGCCCCAGCATTTT.

This clonotype showed up just a few times. The chain employs TRBV29-1 and TRBJ2-1; 9 bases agree with TRBD2. CDR3 size: 14 residues. CDR1 and CDR2 (germline): SQVTM, ANQGSEA. Losses at the gene ends were 4 bases for V and 4 bases for J; bases not matched to a gene: 5. The CDR3 region has the DNA TGCAGCGTTGTATCACTAGCGGGTTACAATGAGCAGTTCTTC. This encodes CSVVSLAGYNEQFF.

A word on this clonotype: At one end the junction does not follow the germline gene, possibly because of a read error. J is TRBJ2-2 and V is TRBV12-3 or TRBV12-4, with a weak D call TRBD2 (6 bases). The CDR3 is 11 residues long. In nucleotides, the CDR3 is TGTGCCAGCAGTTTCGCCGGGGGGCTGTTTTTT. This gives the protein CASSFAGGLFF.

Here the CDR3 reads CASSDEALGTDTQYF. CDR3 bases: TGTGCCAGCTCAGATGAGGCCCTAGGCACAGATACGCAGTATTTT. The chain employs TRBV18 and TRBJ2-3; D is unclear. With 5 bases removed from V and 1 base from J, the gap between germline ends came to 13 bases. There are 15 residues in the CDR3. CDR1 KGHSH and CDR2 LQKENI come from the germline V gene.

This clonotype turned up a few times. The gene calls are TRBV25-1 and TRBJ2-1, with D uncertain. The V and J ends lost 0 bases and 13 bases respectively, with 7 bases between them. Germline CDR1 reads MGHDK; CDR2 reads SYGVNS. This CDR3 contains 11 residues. In DNA form, the CDR3 reads TGTGCCAGCAGTGAATATTTCCGACAGTTCTTC. Translating it yields CASSEYFRQFF.

In nucleotides, the CDR3 is TGCAGTGCTCGACTAGCGGAGAACGACTACAATGAGCAGTTCTTC. Translated, it gives CSARLAENDYNEQFF. This chain connects TRBV20-1 to TRBJ2-1; 9 positions agree with TRBD2. The V gene's germline CDR1 is DFQATT and CDR2 SNEGSKA (reference sequence). V was clipped by 5 bases and J by 3 bases; unmatched bases: 8. CDR3 length equals 15 residues.

The chain combines TRBV4-1 with TRBJ2-1; D may match TRBD1 or TRBD2 (5 bases each). CDR3 size: 14 residues. The germline V gene encodes CDR1 MGHRA and CDR2 YSYEKL. V lost 2 bases and J lost 13, with 18 bases in between. DNA of the CDR3: TGCGCCAGCAGCCAAACAAACCTAGGGGAGACCCAGTTCTTC. Amino acids: CASSQTNLGETQFF.

This clonotype was picked up one time. The V call is TRBV30, the J call TRBJ2-3, with D tentatively TRBD2 (6 bases). This CDR3 comprises 16 residues. The germline V gene has CDR1 GTSNPN and CDR2 SVGIG (reference sequence). The ends were cut back, 0 bases at V and 2 bases at J, with 15 bases in the middle. Here the CDR3 DNA reads TGTGCCTGGAGTGTACTAGGAGGGAACCCCACAGATACGCAGTATTTT. Amino acids: CAWSVLGGNPTDTQYF.

This chain joins TRBV20-1 and TRBJ2-1, with TRBD2 as a possible D gene (7 bases). V lost 3 bases to trimming and J lost 8 bases, with 17 bases between them. The CDR3 spans 14 residues. Germline CDR1 reads DFQATT; CDR2 reads SNEGSKA (reference sequence). The CDR3 sequence is CSASGGRARDEQFF. The CDR3 DNA reads TGCAGTGCTAGCGGGGGGCGGGCAAGGGATGAGCAGTTCTTC.

This clonotype was detected a few times. This chain connects TRBV20-1 to TRBJ1-3; possibly TRBD1 for D (5 bases). CDR3 length: 12 residues. V lost 2 bases and J 7 bases, leaving 9 bases between the germline ends. CDR1 DFQATT and CDR2 SNEGSKA come from the germline V gene (reference sequence). This CDR3 is CSARIRANTIYF. In nucleotides, the CDR3 is TGCAGTGCTAGAATCAGGGCCAACACCATATATTTT.

This clonotype was seen only a few times. This chain joins TRBV5-1 and TRBJ2-3; TRBD2 is a possible D gene (7 bases). Deletions cut 0 bases from V and 6 bases from J, with 17 bases between. The CDR3 extends over 16 amino acids. Per germline, CDR1 SGHRS and CDR2 YFSETQ. CDR3 amino acids: CASSLGDTLGGDTQYF. The CDR3 nucleotides read TGCGCCAGCAGCTTGGGGGACACCCTCGGGGGGGATACGCAGTATTTT.

This clonotype was seen more than once but under ten times. V usage is TRBV12-3 or TRBV12-4 and J usage is TRBJ2-3; D is tentatively TRBD1 or TRBD2 (6 bases each). V was shortened by 6 bases and J by 2 bases, with 18 bases between the two germline ends. The CDR3 extends over 16 amino acids. Here the CDR3 reads CASSLHGGQDTDTQYF. Here the CDR3 DNA reads TGTGCCAGCAGCTTACACGGGGGCCAAGACACAGATACGCAGTATTTT.

The CDR3 loop is CASSWKQGTSYHNEQFF. The CDR3 nucleotides read TGCGCCAGCAGCTGGAAGCAAGGGACTAGCTATCACAATGAGCAGTTCTTC. The chain employs TRBV4-1 and TRBJ2-1; 9 nucleotides align to TRBD2. The CDR3 covers 17 residues. V shed 5 bases and J 5 bases; nucleotides not matched to a gene: 13. Germline V gene sequence: CDR1 MGHRA, CDR2 YSYEKL.

The V gene is TRBV6-2 or TRBV6-3, the J gene TRBJ2-1, with D possibly TRBD2 on 5 matching bases. The CDR3 has 13 residues. The V end lost 5 bases, the J end lost 5 bases, and 10 bases lay between the germline ends. The V gene's germline CDR1 is MNHEY and CDR2 SVGEGT. The CDR3: CASSRTYDNEQFF. CDR3 sequence (DNA): TGTGCCAGCAGTAGGACTTACGACAATGAGCAGTTCTTC.

This clonotype was counted only a few times. The chain carries TRBV4-1 and TRBJ1-2; D remains ambiguous. Germline lookup yields CDR1 MGHRA and CDR2 YSYEKL. The V and J ends lost 0 bases and 2 bases respectively, with 10 bases between them. This CDR3 comprises 15 residues. CDR3 loop: CASSQDPILNYGYTF. The CDR3 DNA sequence: TGCGCCAGCAGCCAAGACCCTATTCTAAACTATGGCTACACCTTC.

The chain uses TRBV27 and TRBJ1-2; D is uncertain. The length of the CDR3 is 14 residues. V lost 0 bases to trimming and J lost 4 bases, with 9 bases between them. CDR1 and CDR2 (germline): MNHEY, SMNVEV (reference sequence). The CDR3 DNA follows: TGTGCCAGCAGTTTATCCCGCCAGGCCTATGGCTACACCTTC. Encoded protein: CASSLSRQAYGYTF.

This clonotype was detected a few times. The rearrangement joins TRBV20-1 to TRBJ2-3; tentatively, D is TRBD1 (6 bases). Germline values: CDR1 DFQATT, CDR2 SNEGSKA (reference sequence). Trimming stripped 6 bases from V and 5 bases from J, with 9 bases between. The CDR3 has 11 residues. CDR3 in amino acids: CSAPQGDTQYF. In DNA form, the CDR3 reads TGCAGTGCCCCACAGGGAGATACGCAGTATTTT.

The gene calls are TRBV12-3 or TRBV12-4 and TRBJ1-1; 9 bases are shared with TRBD1. The CDR3 is made up of 15 amino acids. V dropped 8 bases and J dropped 6; count of bases not matched to a gene: 13. DNA for the CDR3: TGTGCCAGCCTGCTCCGGGACAGGGTTGTCGCTGAAGCTTTCTTT. Its protein product is CASLLRDRVVAEAFF.